These T cell receptor beta chains were read from a single sample in a study of cytomegalovirus exposure and HLA in healthy donors. Clones were read by immunoSEQ multiplex PCR, and TCRdb kept only the in-frame ones, dropping some. The table lists around 140,000 clones, roughly three fifths of them singletons, with roughly 2.5% in the top ten. The sequenced sample consisted of PBMCs. The source is a woman aged 40 to 50 in good health and CMV-seronegative. CDR3s include the opening cysteine and the closing phenylalanine or tryptophan. The order of the fields is J gene, D gene, V gene, clone size, CDR3 DNA, CDR3 protein. A D gene is named only where the DNA matches it firmly. Some rows mark clone size as missing; the rest say once, few, many or name a class of expanded clone.

j_gene: TRBJ1-1
d_gene: TRBD1
v_gene: TRBV19
abundance: -
CDR3nt: TGTGCCAGTAGTTACAGGGGGGGGATTCCTGAAGCTTTCTTT
CDR3aa: CASSYRGGIPEAFF

j_gene: TRBJ1-4
d_gene: -
v_gene: TRBV27
abundance: -
CDR3nt: TGTGCCAGCAGTTTATATCGGACAAGTGAAAAACTGTTTTTT
CDR3aa: CASSLYRTSEKLFF

j_gene: TRBJ2-7
d_gene: TRBD1
v_gene: TRBV15
abundance: -
CDR3nt: TGTGCCACCAGCGCTAACAGGGGGCTTTACTACGAGCAGTACTTC
CDR3aa: CATSANRGLYYEQYF

j_gene: TRBJ2-3
d_gene: TRBD2
v_gene: TRBV5-1
abundance: -
CDR3nt: TGCGCCAGCAGCTTGGCGCAACTCGGGACTAGCGGGTTAGATACGCAGTATTTT
CDR3aa: CASSLAQLGTSGLDTQYF

j_gene: TRBJ2-2
d_gene: TRBD1
v_gene: TRBV11-2
abundance: few
CDR3nt: TGTGCCGTGCAGGGGGCGTACACCGGGGAGCTGTTTTTT
CDR3aa: CAVQGAYTGELFF

j_gene: TRBJ1-5
d_gene: -
v_gene: TRBV28
abundance: few
CDR3nt: TGTGCCAGCACCGTTTGGGACATTACAGGTTGGGGCAATCAGCCCCAGCATTTT
CDR3aa: CASTVWDITGWGNQPQHF

j_gene: TRBJ2-7
d_gene: -
v_gene: TRBV21-1
abundance: few
CDR3nt: TGTGCCAGCAGCAAAGGGGGCCACGAGCAGTACTTC
CDR3aa: CASSKGGHEQYF

j_gene: TRBJ1-1
d_gene: TRBD1
v_gene: TRBV5-1
abundance: -
CDR3nt: TGCGCCAGCAGCTTCTCTACAGGGGGCAAGACTGAAGCTTTCTTT
CDR3aa: CASSFSTGGKTEAFF

j_gene: TRBJ1-1
d_gene: -
v_gene: TRBV7-6
abundance: -
CDR3nt: TGTGCCAGCAGCCCATACGGGGGGTCTGAAGCTTTCTTT
CDR3aa: CASSPYGGSEAFF

j_gene: TRBJ2-3
d_gene: TRBD2
v_gene: TRBV30
abundance: few
CDR3nt: TGTGCCTGGAGACATAGCGGGGGGGGGATAGATACGCAGTATTTT
CDR3aa: CAWRHSGGGIDTQYF

j_gene: TRBJ1-2
d_gene: -
v_gene: TRBV29-1
abundance: -
CDR3nt: TGCAGCGCCCTTAGGCGGTCAGGGAACAAACAAGGTGGCTACACCTTC
CDR3aa: CSALRRSGNKQGGYTF

j_gene: TRBJ2-1
d_gene: TRBD1
v_gene: TRBV11-3
abundance: -
CDR3nt: TGTGCCAGCAGCTTAGGCGACAGGGATATTCAAGGTGAGCAGTTCTTC
CDR3aa: CASSLGDRDIQGEQFF

j_gene: TRBJ2-7
d_gene: TRBD1
v_gene: TRBV5-1
abundance: few
CDR3nt: TGCGCCAGCAGCTTGAGGGACAGGGGATTTACAGACGAGCAGTACTTC
CDR3aa: CASSLRDRGFTDEQYF

j_gene: TRBJ2-1
d_gene: TRBD2
v_gene: TRBV6-4
abundance: -
CDR3nt: TGTGCCAGCAGTGACTCTGCGGGGGGGCCCTACAATGAGCAGTTCTTC
CDR3aa: CASSDSAGGPYNEQFF

j_gene: TRBJ1-3
d_gene: -
v_gene: TRBV5-6
abundance: once
CDR3nt: TGTGCCAGCAGCTTGGATGGCGGAGGAAACACCATATATTTT
CDR3aa: CASSLDGGGNTIYF

j_gene: TRBJ2-5
d_gene: TRBD2
v_gene: TRBV7-8
abundance: -
CDR3nt: TGTGCCAGCAGCCGACTAGCGGGGAGGCAAGAGACCCAGTACTTC
CDR3aa: CASSRLAGRQETQYF

j_gene: TRBJ2-2
d_gene: -
v_gene: TRBV7-3
abundance: -
CDR3nt: TGTGCCAGCAGCTTAATGGGGGGGGCCGAAACCGGGGAGCTGTTTTTT
CDR3aa: CASSLMGGAETGELFF

j_gene: TRBJ2-3
d_gene: -
v_gene: TRBV6-1
abundance: -
CDR3nt: TGTGCCAGCAGTTTGGACTCGCCCCGGGATACGCAGTATTTT
CDR3aa: CASSLDSPRDTQYF

j_gene: TRBJ2-7
d_gene: -
v_gene: TRBV18
abundance: -
CDR3nt: TGTGCCAGCTCGCTGGGACACGACCGATCCTACGAGCAGTACTTC
CDR3aa: CASSLGHDRSYEQYF

j_gene: TRBJ1-2
d_gene: -
v_gene: TRBV28
abundance: -
CDR3nt: TGTGCCAGCAGTGACAAGAGAGGCTACACCTTC
CDR3aa: CASSDKRGYTF

j_gene: TRBJ2-3
d_gene: -
v_gene: TRBV5-6
abundance: few
CDR3nt: TGTGCCAGCAGCCTACATAGCGGACCTAGCACAGATACGCAGTATTTT
CDR3aa: CASSLHSGPSTDTQYF

j_gene: TRBJ2-7
d_gene: -
v_gene: TRBV18
abundance: -
CDR3nt: TGTGCCAGCTCACCAACAGGGAACTACGAGCAGTACTTC
CDR3aa: CASSPTGNYEQYF

j_gene: TRBJ2-3
d_gene: -
v_gene: TRBV2
abundance: -
CDR3nt: TGTGCCAGCAGACGGGGGTTTTCAGATACGCAGTATTTT
CDR3aa: CASRRGFSDTQYF

j_gene: TRBJ1-2
d_gene: TRBD1
v_gene: TRBV10-2
abundance: -
CDR3nt: TGCGCCAGCAGGGCCGGGACAGGAGTTAACTATGGCTACACCTTC
CDR3aa: CASRAGTGVNYGYTF

j_gene: TRBJ2-4
d_gene: TRBD2
v_gene: TRBV2
abundance: -
CDR3nt: TGTGCCAGCAGTGAGTGGTGGGCGGGGGGGCTCGGTGGAAACATTCAGTACTTC
CDR3aa: CASSEWWAGGLGGNIQYF